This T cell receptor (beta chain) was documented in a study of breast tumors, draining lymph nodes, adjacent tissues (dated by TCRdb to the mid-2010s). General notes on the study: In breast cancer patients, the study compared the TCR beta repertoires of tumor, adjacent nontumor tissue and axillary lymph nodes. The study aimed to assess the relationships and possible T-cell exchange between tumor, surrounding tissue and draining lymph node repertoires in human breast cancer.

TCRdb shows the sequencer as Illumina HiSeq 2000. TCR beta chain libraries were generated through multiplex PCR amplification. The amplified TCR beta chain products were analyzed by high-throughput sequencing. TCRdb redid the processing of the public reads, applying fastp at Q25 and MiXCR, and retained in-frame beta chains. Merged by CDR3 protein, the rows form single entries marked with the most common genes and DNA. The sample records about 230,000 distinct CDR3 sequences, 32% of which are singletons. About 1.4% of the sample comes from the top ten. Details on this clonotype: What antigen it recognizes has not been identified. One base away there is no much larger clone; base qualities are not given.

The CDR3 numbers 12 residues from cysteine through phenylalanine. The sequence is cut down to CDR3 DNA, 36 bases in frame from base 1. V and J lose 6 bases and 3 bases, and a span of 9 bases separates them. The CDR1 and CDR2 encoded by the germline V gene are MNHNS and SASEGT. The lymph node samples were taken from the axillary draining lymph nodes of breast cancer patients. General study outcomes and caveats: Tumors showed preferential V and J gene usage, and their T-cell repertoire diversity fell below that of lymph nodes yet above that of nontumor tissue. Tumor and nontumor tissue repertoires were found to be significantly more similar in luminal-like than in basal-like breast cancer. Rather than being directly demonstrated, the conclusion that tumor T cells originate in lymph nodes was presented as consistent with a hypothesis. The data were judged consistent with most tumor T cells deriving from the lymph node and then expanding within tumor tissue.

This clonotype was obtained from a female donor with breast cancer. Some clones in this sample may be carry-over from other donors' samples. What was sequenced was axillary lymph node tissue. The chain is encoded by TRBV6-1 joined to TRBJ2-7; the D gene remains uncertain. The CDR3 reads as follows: CASRFGDYEQYF. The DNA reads TGTGCCAGCAGGTTTGGGGACTACGAGCAGTACTTC.